The clone carrying this T cell receptor (beta chain) was seen repeatedly, ten times or more. Its antigen is not identified. This record comes from a study of T-cell reconstitution after alpha-beta-depleted transplantation in children. Study findings and constraints: For some patients, TCRbeta diversity was high at day 60 because of recipient T cells and thymic progenitors that survived. T-cell numbers and diversity, one year after transplant, stemmed largely from T cells that were newly produced.

Construction of the TCRbeta library involved unique molecular identifiers. In TCRdb, the PCR reads were re-called with MiXCR into one record per CDR3 protein. The sample gives roughly 100,000 distinct CDR3 sequences, 4.5% to 7.5% of which show up once; 5.5% to 7% is in the top ten. The sample consisted of PBMCs, mostly from graft donor cells, taken 60 days after TCRalphabeta/CD19-depleted stem cell transplant. This clonotype was obtained from a female patient aged 2 to 10 who had a stem cell transplant for Fanconi anemia, so the T cells may come from the graft donor.

DNA for the CDR3: TGTGCCAGCAGTTTCGGACAGGGGGCTCCCAGCAATCAGCCCCAGCATTTT. Translation gives CASSFGQGAPSNQPQHF. The V gene is TRBV6-2 or TRBV6-3, the J gene TRBJ1-5; TRBD1 agrees at 11 bases. In germline, CDR1 is MNHEY, CDR2 SVGEGT. V shed 4 bases, J shed 1 base, and the junction held 6 bases outside the gene matches. The CDR3 has 17 amino acids.